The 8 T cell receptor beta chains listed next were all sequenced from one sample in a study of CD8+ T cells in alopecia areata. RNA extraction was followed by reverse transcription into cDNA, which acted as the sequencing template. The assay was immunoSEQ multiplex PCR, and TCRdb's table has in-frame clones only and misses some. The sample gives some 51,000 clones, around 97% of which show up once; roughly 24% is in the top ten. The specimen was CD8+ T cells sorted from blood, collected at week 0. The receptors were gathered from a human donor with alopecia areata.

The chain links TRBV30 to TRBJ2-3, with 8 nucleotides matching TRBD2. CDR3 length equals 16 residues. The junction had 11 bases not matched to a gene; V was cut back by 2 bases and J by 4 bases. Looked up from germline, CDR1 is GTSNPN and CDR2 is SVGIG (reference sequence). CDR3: CAWSLTGGGPADTQYF. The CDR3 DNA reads TGTGCCTGGAGTTTAACGGGCGGGGGGCCAGCAGATACGCAGTATTTT. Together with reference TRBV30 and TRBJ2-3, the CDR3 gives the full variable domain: SQTIHQWPATLVQPVGSPLSLECTVEGTSNPNLYWYRQAAGRGLQLLFYSVGIGQISSEVPQNLSASRPQDRQFILSSKKLLLSDSGFYLCAWSLTGGGPADTQYFGPGTRLTVL.

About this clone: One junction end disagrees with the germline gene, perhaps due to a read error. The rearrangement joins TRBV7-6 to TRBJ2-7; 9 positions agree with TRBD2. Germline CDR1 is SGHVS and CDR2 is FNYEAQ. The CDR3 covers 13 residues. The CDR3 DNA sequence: TGTGCCAGCAGCGTAGCGGGGGAGGGCGAGCAGTACTTC. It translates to CASSVAGEGEQYF.

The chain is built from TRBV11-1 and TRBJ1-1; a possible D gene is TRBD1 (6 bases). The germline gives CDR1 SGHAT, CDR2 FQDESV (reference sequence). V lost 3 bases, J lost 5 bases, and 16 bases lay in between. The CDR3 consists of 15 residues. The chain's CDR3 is CASSFSGRGGTEAFF. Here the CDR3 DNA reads TGTGCCAGCAGCTTCTCGGGCAGGGGTGGAACTGAAGCTTTCTTT. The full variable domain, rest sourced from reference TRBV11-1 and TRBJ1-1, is EAEVAQSPRYKITEKSQAVAFWCDPISGHATLYWYRQILGQGPELLVQFQDESVVDDSQLPKDRFSAERLKGVDSTLKIQPAELGDSAMYLCASSFSGRGGTEAFFGQGTRLTVV.

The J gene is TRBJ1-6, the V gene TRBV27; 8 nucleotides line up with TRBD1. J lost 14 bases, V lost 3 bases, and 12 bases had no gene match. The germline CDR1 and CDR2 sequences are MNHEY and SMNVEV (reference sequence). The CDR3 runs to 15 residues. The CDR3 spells CASSLLSDRGLALHF. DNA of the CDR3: TGTGCCAGCAGTTTGCTCTCAGACAGGGGTTTGGCCCTCCACTTT.

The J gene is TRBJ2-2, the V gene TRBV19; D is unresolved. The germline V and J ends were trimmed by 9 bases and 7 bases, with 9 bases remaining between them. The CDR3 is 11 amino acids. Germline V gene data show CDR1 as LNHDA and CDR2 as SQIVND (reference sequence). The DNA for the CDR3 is TGTGCCAGCCGTTGGGGCGGGGAGCTGTTTTTT. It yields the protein CASRWGGELFF.

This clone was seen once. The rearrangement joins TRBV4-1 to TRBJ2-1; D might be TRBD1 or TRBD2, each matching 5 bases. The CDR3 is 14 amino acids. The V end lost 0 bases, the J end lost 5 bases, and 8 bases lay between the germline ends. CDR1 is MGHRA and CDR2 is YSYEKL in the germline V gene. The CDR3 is CASSQEGRNNEQFF. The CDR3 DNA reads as TGCGCCAGCAGCCAAGAGGGACGGAACAATGAGCAGTTCTTC.

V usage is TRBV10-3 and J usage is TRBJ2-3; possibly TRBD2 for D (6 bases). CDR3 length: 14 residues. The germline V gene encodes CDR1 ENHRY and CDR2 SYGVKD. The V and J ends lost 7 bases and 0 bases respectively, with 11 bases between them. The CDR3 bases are TGTGCCATCACCCCGGACTATAGCACAGATACGCAGTATTTT. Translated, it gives CAITPDYSTDTQYF.

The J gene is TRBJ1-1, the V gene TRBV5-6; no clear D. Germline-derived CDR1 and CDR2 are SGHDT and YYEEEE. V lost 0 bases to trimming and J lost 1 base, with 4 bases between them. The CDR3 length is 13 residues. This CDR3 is CASSLAGNTEAFF. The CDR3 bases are TGTGCCAGCAGCTTGGCAGGGAACACTGAAGCTTTCTTT. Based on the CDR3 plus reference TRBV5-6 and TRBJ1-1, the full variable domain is DAGVTQSPTHLIKTRGQQVTLRCSPKSGHDTVSWYQQALGQGPQFIFQYYEEEERQRGNFPDRFSGHQFPNYSSELNVNALLLGDSALYLCASSLAGNTEAFFGQGTRLTVV.